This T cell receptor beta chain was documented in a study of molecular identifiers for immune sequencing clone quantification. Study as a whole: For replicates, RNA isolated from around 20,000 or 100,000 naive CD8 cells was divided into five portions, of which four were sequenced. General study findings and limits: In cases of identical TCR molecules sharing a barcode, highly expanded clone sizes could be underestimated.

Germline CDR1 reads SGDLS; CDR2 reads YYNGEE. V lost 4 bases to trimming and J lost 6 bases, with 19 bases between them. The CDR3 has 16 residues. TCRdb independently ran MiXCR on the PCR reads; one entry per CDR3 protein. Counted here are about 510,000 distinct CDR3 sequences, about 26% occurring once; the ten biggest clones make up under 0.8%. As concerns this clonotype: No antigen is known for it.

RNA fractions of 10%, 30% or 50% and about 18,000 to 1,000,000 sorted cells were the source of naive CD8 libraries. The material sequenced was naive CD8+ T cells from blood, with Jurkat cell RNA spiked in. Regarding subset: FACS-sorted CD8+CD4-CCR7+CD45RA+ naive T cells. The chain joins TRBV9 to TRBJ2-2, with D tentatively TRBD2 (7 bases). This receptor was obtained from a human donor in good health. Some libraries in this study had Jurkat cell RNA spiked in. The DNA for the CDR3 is TGTGCCAGCAGCCCCCTAAGGGGGGGGGGATCCGGGGAGCTGTTTTTT. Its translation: CASSPLRGGGSGELFF. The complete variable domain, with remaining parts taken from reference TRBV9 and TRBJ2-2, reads DSGVTQTPKHLITATGQRVTLRCSPRSGDLSVYWYQQSLDQGLQFLIQYYNGEERAKGNILERFSAQQFPDLHSELNLSSLELGDSALYFCASSPLRGGGSGELFFGEGSRLTVL.